The entry that follows covers one T cell receptor beta chain sequence. Its antigen is currently not known. No base-level quality is on record; no much larger clone is a single base apart. The data derive from a study of blood T cell repertoires in COVID-19 (dated by TCRdb to 2019 to 2021). For context, the study as a whole: The collaborator samples originated in the United States, Italy and Spain and spanned the acute and convalescent phases of COVID-19. The material from the prospective study consisted of cDNA or gDNA derived from T cells, B-cell-depleted T cells, or PBMCs. Subjects who had been exposed to COVID-19, were actively infected with it, or had recovered from it provided the deeply sampled blood TCRbeta repertoires that made up the dataset. The repertoires were released in a freely available public database meant as a resource for research on the immune response to SARS-CoV-2. The samples were drawn from the first 160 participants of the ongoing ImmuneRACE study and from some 1,300 subjects provided by 6 global collaborators. A de-identified subject ID, COVID-19 status, age in years and sex were almost always included in the sample metadata. Where HLA class I and class II types were available, the types were taken from metadata supplied by the sample provider, not from assay-based typing. Paper-wide results and their limitations: How much clinical and demographic metadata was included differed by source and by participant, and the metadata was provided uncurated.

Enrolling through a virtual design, the prospective study's participants ranged in age from about 18 to 89 years and lived across about two dozen United States geographic areas. Cohort assignment in the prospective study relied on participant-reported clinical history from a screening survey and a study questionnaire. Recovered participants in ImmuneRACE Cohort 3 were defined by two consecutive negative NP/OP PCR tests, clearance by a healthcare professional, or resolution of symptoms. Each participant in the prospective study had whole blood, serum and a nasopharyngeal or oropharyngeal swab collected by mobile phlebotomists. Prospective study participants could optionally give additional blood draws and questionnaires over an approximately 2-month period. Blood samples from the prospective study were shipped frozen or at room temperature prior to DNA extraction. TCRbeta CDR3 regions were amplified from genomic DNA using the immunoSEQ Assay, a bias-controlled multiplex PCR. Regarding the original processing steps: Nucleated cell counts per sample were estimated from amplification of reference gene primers within the assay. Sequence reads were collapsed and filtered to measure the absolute abundance of every unique TCRbeta CDR3 rearrangement. For each sample, productive Simpson clonality was calculated as the square root of Simpson's diversity index over productive rearrangements. TCRdb re-hosts the immuneACCESS table, in-frame sequences only. Its copies lack some clones; in the studies checked, an unresolved V gene accounts for under half of them, and the cause for the rest is not known. V and J calls plus clone size are reproduced from that table; the DNA served to infer D and trimming. The sample profile shows fewer than 200,000 clones; approximately 80% of them were found once. The ten largest clones add up to nearly 15% of the sample.

The cysteine opens and the phenylalanine closes a CDR3 of 12 amino acids. Only the CDR3 part of the read is kept: 36 bases, read in frame from the first base. Here V drops 7 bases and J drops 7 bases, and the junction holds 6 bases not matched to any gene. According to the germline V gene, CDR1 reads SNHLY and CDR2 reads FYNNEI. What was sequenced was PBMCs or T cells enriched from blood (not recorded which). The source is a middle-aged man who had recovered from COVID-19. The chain is encoded by TRBV2 joined to TRBJ1-2; the junction holds 7 bases that match TRBD1. This receptor has the CDR3 CASIRTGAGYTF. The sequenced DNA is TGTGCCAGCATACGGACAGGAGCTGGCTACACCTTC.